The TCR beta chain under discussion was sequenced for a study of yellow fever vaccine responses in identical twins. CDR1 is SGHRS and CDR2 is YFSETQ in the germline V gene. The CDR3 runs to 15 residues. V gave up 4 bases and J gave up 4 bases; unmatched junction bases: 7. TCRdb reprocessed the RT-PCR reads via MiXCR and lists one record per CDR3 protein. This sample carries some 3,300 distinct CDR3 sequences, 81% of them seen once, and the ten largest clones take about 3.7%. This clonotype was obtained from a woman aged 18 to 35 who received the yellow fever vaccine. This sample comprised T cells from blood (PBMCs), unsorted or a sorted subset (not recorded which), obtained before or after yellow fever vaccination (not recorded which). V usage is TRBV5-1 and J usage is TRBJ1-5; TRBD1 matches at 8 bases. CDR3 nucleotides: TGCGCCAGCAGCACCGGACAGGGTCGAAATCAGCCCCAGCATTTT. This codes for CASSTGQGRNQPQHF.